The 15 T cell receptor beta chains in this list originate from one sample, sequenced in a study of CD8+CD57+ T cells in acquired aplastic anemia. TCR beta VDJ and CDR3 profiling used genomic DNA as template. MiXCR was run by TCRdb on the reads, yielding one entry per CDR3 protein. Among roughly 190,000 distinct CDR3 sequences listed, roughly half were seen once. Sequences were obtained from sorted CD4+, CD8+, or CD8+CD57+ T cells (not recorded which) from PBMCs. Source of these receptors: a human donor in good health, serving as a control.

The CDR3 spells CASSLDQGALLIAFF. In DNA, the CDR3 is TGTGCCAGCAGCTTAGATCAGGGAGCCTTATTGATAGCTTTCTTT. The chain uses TRBV7-2 and TRBJ1-1; TRBD1 is a possible D gene (5 bases). The CDR3 runs to 15 residues. Trimming cost V 1 base and J 10 bases, with 19 bases left between them. Per germline, CDR1 SGHTA and CDR2 FQGNSA.

This clonotype has ten or more counts. The CDR3 sequence is CSARDALGANIQYF. For the CDR3, the DNA is TGCAGTGCTAGAGATGCCCTAGGGGCGAACATTCAGTACTTC. The chain combines TRBV20-1 with TRBJ2-4; weak D call: TRBD1 (5 bases). The ends were cut back, 0 bases at V and 7 bases at J, with 13 bases in the middle. CDR3 size: 14 residues. Germline V CDR1 and CDR2: DFQATT, SNEGSKA (reference sequence).

The chain employs TRBV7-2 and TRBJ1-6, with D possibly TRBD1 on 5 matching bases. The CDR3 consists of 15 residues. The V and J ends lost 5 bases and 9 bases respectively, with 17 bases between them. The germline V gene encodes CDR1 SGHTA and CDR2 FQGNSA. The chain's CDR3 is CASSAGTGVVSPLHF. In nucleotides, the CDR3 is TGTGCCAGCAGCGCCGGGACGGGTGTCGTTTCACCCCTCCACTTT.

This clonotype was seen repeatedly, ten times or more. The chain uses TRBV6-5 and TRBJ2-7; D not certain. With 6 bases removed from V and 4 bases from J, the gap between germline ends came to 7 bases. Per the germline V gene, CDR1 is MNHEY and CDR2 is SVGAGI. There are 11 residues in the CDR3. The CDR3 loop is CASRYGYEQYF. In DNA form, the CDR3 reads TGTGCCAGCAGATACGGGTACGAGCAGTACTTC.

As regards this clonotype: Since the CDR3 does not end with the conserved phenylalanine or tryptophan, this likely comes from a read error. The limits of the CDR3 on the DNA are not certain, so only TCRdb's listed CDR3 is given. The chain carries TRBV15 and TRBJ1-6. The CDR3 comprises 10 residues, both ends counted. The germline CDR1 and CDR2 sequences are LNHNV and YYDKDF (reference sequence). CDR3: CATSRDRVFS.

This clonotype was recorded once. The chain combines TRBV25-1 with TRBJ2-1, with a tentative D call TRBD2 (6 bases). The germline V and J ends were trimmed by 7 bases and 6 bases, with 13 bases remaining between them. CDR3 length: 13 residues. CDR1 is MGHDK, CDR2 SYGVNS, per germline. CDR3 DNA: TGTGCCAGCATCCCTACTAGCTCCAATGAGCAGTTCTTC. Translated, it gives CASIPTSSNEQFF. Based on the CDR3 plus reference TRBV25-1 and TRBJ2-1, the full variable domain is EADIYQTPRYLVIGTGKKITLECSQTMGHDKMYWYQQDPGMELHLIHYSYGVNSTEKGDLSSESTVSRIRTEHFPLTLESARPSHTSQYLCASIPTSSNEQFFGPGTRLTVL.

This clonotype has only one observation. This chain connects TRBV19 to TRBJ1-5; D is unresolved. This CDR3 spans 16 amino acids. Germline loops: CDR1 LNHDA, CDR2 SQIVND (reference sequence). V lost 5 bases and J 7 bases, leaving 21 bases between the germline ends. CDR3 sequence (DNA): TGTGCCAGTAGTCCCATTCTGTCCGGCGTAAGCCAGCCCCAGCATTTT. It yields the protein CASSPILSGVSQPQHF. Complete variable domain (other parts from reference TRBV19 and TRBJ1-5): DGGITQSPKYLFRKEGQNVTLSCEQNLNHDAMYWYRQDPGQGLRLIYYSQIVNDFQKGDIAEGYSVSREKKESFPLTVTSAQKNPTAFYLCASSPILSGVSQPQHFGDGTRLSIL.

V is TRBV10-2 and J is TRBJ1-6, with D possibly being TRBD1 (6 bases). Per germline, CDR1 WSHSY and CDR2 SAAADI. The CDR3 runs to 15 residues. V lost 4 bases to trimming and J lost 7 bases, with 14 bases between them. CDR3 in DNA: TGCGCCAGCAGTGCCAGGTGGGGGACAAATTCACCCCTCCACTTT. Protein: CASSARWGTNSPLHF.

This clonotype was counted ten times or more. The chain recombines TRBV12-3 or TRBV12-4 with TRBJ2-7; TRBD2 agrees at 10 bases. The V segment lost 1 base and the J segment 6 bases; nucleotides outside the gene matches: 12. The CDR3 is made up of 17 amino acids. The CDR3 DNA reads as TGTGCCAGCAGTTTAGATCGCCTAGCGGGGGCCTGGGGCGAGCAGTACTTC. This codes for CASSLDRLAGAWGEQYF.

The chain links TRBV4-2 to TRBJ2-7, with a possible D match to TRBD2 (6 bases). V was clipped by 0 bases and J by 2 bases, with 11 bases between them. CDR3 length: 15 residues. Germline loops: CDR1 LGHNA, CDR2 YNFKEQ. Here the CDR3 reads CASSQDGGSPYEQYF. CDR3 DNA sequence: TGTGCCAGCAGCCAAGATGGGGGGAGCCCCTACGAGCAGTACTTC.

This clonotype was found many times. The V gene is TRBV20-1, the J gene TRBJ1-1; D is possibly TRBD1 (6 bases). This CDR3 spans 14 amino acids. The V end lost 6 bases, the J end lost 6 bases, and 20 bases lay between the germline ends. CDR1 and CDR2 from the germline V gene are DFQATT and SNEGSKA (reference sequence). This chain's CDR3 is CSALGGPNSPEAFF. CDR3 nucleotide sequence: TGCAGTGCCCTAGGGGGGCCCAACTCCCCTGAAGCTTTCTTT.

In this sample, this clonotype turned up many times. The genes are TRBV20-1 and TRBJ2-1; TRBD2 is a possible D gene (7 bases). The CDR3 loop spans 14 amino acids. In germline, CDR1 is DFQATT, CDR2 SNEGSKA (reference sequence). V gave up 3 bases and J gave up 4 bases, with 13 bases separating them. CDR3 bases: TGCAGTGCTAGGAGGGGGGGGGGATACAATGAGCAGTTCTTC. Its translation: CSARRGGGYNEQFF.

This clonotype was found many times. This rearrangement joins TRBV25-1 to TRBJ1-2; D remains ambiguous. The V gene's germline CDR1 is MGHDK and CDR2 SYGVNS. CDR3 size: 13 residues. V lost 4 bases to trimming and J lost 6 bases, with 12 bases between them. The chain's CDR3 is CASSVSALDGYTF. CDR3 nucleotide sequence: TGTGCCAGCAGTGTATCGGCATTAGATGGCTACACCTTC.

This clonotype was recorded many times. V and J are TRBV5-5 and TRBJ1-2; 8 bases agree with TRBD1. Losses at the gene ends were 4 bases for V and 5 bases for J; bases not matched to a gene: 10. CDR3 size: 15 residues. CDR1 and CDR2 from the germline V gene are SGHKS and YYEKEE (reference sequence). The CDR3 region has the DNA TGTGCCAGCAGCCCCTCAGGGGGCAGTCAGTATGGCTACACCTTC. Encoded protein: CASSPSGGSQYGYTF.

The J gene is TRBJ1-6, the V gene TRBV2; 8 nucleotides line up with TRBD1. CDR1 and CDR2 from the germline V gene are SNHLY and FYNNEI. CDR3 size: 17 residues. V lost 4 bases and J lost 5; bases outside the gene matches: 10. CDR3 amino acids: CASSVDRGEGHNSPLHF. The DNA of the CDR3 is TGTGCCAGCAGTGTTGACAGGGGTGAGGGGCATAATTCACCCCTCCACTTT. The full variable domain, its missing parts supplied by reference TRBV2 and TRBJ1-6, is EPEVTQTPSHQVTQMGQEVILRCVPISNHLYFYWYRQILGQKVEFLVSFYNNEISEKSEIFDDQFSVERPDGSNFTLKIRSTKLEDSAMYFCASSVDRGEGHNSPLHFGNGTRLTVT.